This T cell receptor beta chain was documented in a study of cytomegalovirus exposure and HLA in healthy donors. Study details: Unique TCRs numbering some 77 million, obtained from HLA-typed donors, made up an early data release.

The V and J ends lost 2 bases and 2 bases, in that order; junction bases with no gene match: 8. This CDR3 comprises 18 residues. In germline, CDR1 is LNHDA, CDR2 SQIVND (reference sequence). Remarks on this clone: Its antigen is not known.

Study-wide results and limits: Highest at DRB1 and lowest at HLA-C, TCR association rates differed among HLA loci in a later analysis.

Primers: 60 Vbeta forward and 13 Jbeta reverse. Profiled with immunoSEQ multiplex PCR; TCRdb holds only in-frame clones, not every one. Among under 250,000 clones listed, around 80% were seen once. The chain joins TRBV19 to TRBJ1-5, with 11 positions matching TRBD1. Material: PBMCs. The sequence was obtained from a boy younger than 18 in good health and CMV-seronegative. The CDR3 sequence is CASSITGTGGLGNQPQHF. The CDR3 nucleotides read TGTGCCAGTAGTATAACCGGGACAGGGGGTTTAGGCAATCAGCCCCAGCATTTT.